The present T cell receptor beta chain was sequenced within a study of T-cell reconstitution after alpha-beta-depleted transplantation in children. The authors prepared the TCRbeta library with unique molecular identifiers. One entry per CDR3 protein results from TCRdb running MiXCR on the PCR reads. The profile covers around 580,000 distinct CDR3 sequences, with roughly 23% appearing a single time and 13% to 15% taken by the ten largest. V shed 1 base and J shed 3 bases, with 14 bases lying between them. CDR3 size: 16 residues. Germline V gene data show CDR1 as MNHEY and CDR2 as SVGAGI. Study-wide results and limits: Fresh T-cell production supplied most of the T-cell counts and diversity seen one year after transplant. The study reportedly traced alpha-beta T cells about two months after transplant to several hundred expanded graft clones.

This clonotype was seen only a few times. Its antigen is as yet unknown. The rearrangement uses TRBV6-5 and TRBJ2-3; D might be TRBD2 (7 bases). This sequence was found in a boy in the first two years of life who had a stem cell transplant for acute myeloid leukemia, so the T cells may come from the graft donor. The material sequenced was PBMCs, mostly from graft donor cells, taken 360 days after TCRalphabeta/CD19-depleted stem cell transplant. CDR3 nucleotides: TGTGCCAGCAGTTACTTATACAGGGAGGGGACAGATACGCAGTATTTT. Residues: CASSYLYREGTDTQYF.